These 2 T cell receptor beta chains came from one sample sequenced in a study of T cells in Graves' hyperthyroidism and ophthalmopathy. Amplification yielded TCR beta CDR3 regions, with RNA transcripts as the source. The primer set for the first-round RT-PCR of the TCR CDR3 was HTBI. TCRdb itself ran the multiplex PCR reads through MiXCR, one entry per CDR3 protein. The sample has hundreds of thousands of distinct CDR3 sequences, roughly a fifth seen once. The specimen was blood. These receptors all stem from a middle-aged man with Graves' ophthalmopathy.

This chain links TRBV19 with TRBJ1-5; D is unclear. Germline V gene sequence: CDR1 LNHDA, CDR2 SQIVND (reference sequence). The V gene lost 5 bases and the J gene lost 7 bases, with 18 bases spanning the gap. The CDR3 has 15 residues. CDR3 sequence (DNA): TGTGCCAGTAGTCCGACCATGGGAGGGTTCCAGCCCCAGCATTTT. Amino acid sequence: CASSPTMGGFQPQHF.

In this sample, this clonotype turned up many times. The chain has TRBV3-1 and TRBJ1-5; 9 bases agree with TRBD1. This CDR3 has 17 residues. Germline V CDR1 and CDR2: LGHDT, YNNKEL (reference sequence). V dropped 0 bases and J dropped 7; count of bases not matched to a gene: 10. The CDR3 DNA sequence: TGTGCCAGCAGCCAAGAAAAACTGGGACAGGGAGGGCAGCCCCAGCATTTT. This gives the protein CASSQEKLGQGGQPQHF.